The present entry profiles one TCR beta chain with its context. Its binding antigen is unknown. The input lacks base qualities; no much larger clone sits a single base away. TCRbeta CDR3 regions were amplified from genomic DNA by means of the immunoSEQ Assay, a bias-controlled multiplex PCR. As for the authors' bioinformatics: Nucleated cell counts per sample were estimated from amplification of reference gene primers within the assay. To quantify the absolute abundance of each unique TCRbeta CDR3 rearrangement, sequence reads were collapsed and filtered. For each sample, productive Simpson clonality was calculated as the square root of Simpson's diversity index over productive rearrangements. TCRdb mirrors the immuneACCESS table, restricted to in-frame sequences. Some clones are absent from its copies; in checked studies, under half trace to an unresolved V gene, and the reason for the others is unknown. V, J and clone size are those of that table, while D and trimming were read from the DNA. Counted in this sample were 150,000 or so clones; roughly 83% of them appeared once. Roughly 14% of the sample is taken by the ten largest.

The sample comes from a study of blood T cell repertoires in COVID-19 (dated by TCRdb to 2018 to 2021). Describing the broader study: Samples covering the acute and convalescent phases of COVID-19 were provided by collaborators in the United States, Italy and Spain. The material from the prospective study consisted of cDNA or gDNA derived from T cells, B-cell-depleted T cells, or PBMCs. Deeply sampled blood TCRbeta repertoires from subjects exposed to, actively infected with, or recovered from COVID-19 were included in the dataset. The repertoires were released in a freely available public database meant as a resource for research on the immune response to SARS-CoV-2. The samples were drawn from two sources: the first 160 participants of the ongoing ImmuneRACE study, and 1,200 or so subjects contributed by 6 global collaborators. Sample metadata almost always included a de-identified subject ID, COVID-19 status, age in years and sex. Where available, HLA class I and class II types were taken from metadata supplied by the sample provider and were not determined by assay-based typing.

The germline V gene supplies CDR1 MDHEN and CDR2 SYDVKM. Here V drops 5 bases and J drops 3 bases, and the junction holds 6 bases not matched to any gene. The CDR3 contains 17 residues, cysteine and phenylalanine counted. Only the CDR3 part of the read is kept: 51 bases, read in frame from the first base. Results and caveats for the whole study, not just this receptor: How much clinical and demographic metadata was included differed by source and by participant, and the metadata was provided uncurated.

Each collaborating institution followed its own protocols to collect whole blood in K2EDTA tubes. For TCRbeta analysis, collaborator samples were shipped as frozen whole blood, as isolated PBMCs, or as DNA extracted from either sample type. This receptor was identified in a man younger than 35 with active or convalescent COVID-19. The sequence links TRBV28 to TRBJ2-6, with 11 middle bases fitting TRBD1. Sequencing was done on a sample of peripheral blood. Here is the DNA: TGTGCCAGCAGTCAGGACAGGGGGCAGGGTGGGGCCAACGTCCTGACTTTC. Its protein reads: CASSQDRGQGGANVLTF.